Following are 14 T cell receptor beta chains from one sample sequenced in a study of shared clonotypes between healthy human individuals. TCRdb keeps only in-frame clones here, not all; method: immunoSEQ multiplex PCR. The sample yields over 950,000 clones, 60% to 80% seen once. Sequenced: memory CD4+ T cells from PBMCs. Regarding subset: CD45RA-negative fraction. The source of these receptors is a man in his late teens or twenties in good health. Some clones in this sample may be carry-over from other donors' samples.

The V call is TRBV11-3, the J call TRBJ2-3; 11 positions match TRBD1. Germline loops: CDR1 SGHNT, CDR2 YENEEA. The V segment lost 5 bases and the J segment 0 bases; nucleotides outside the gene matches: 7. The CDR3 runs to 17 residues. CDR3 DNA: TGTGCCAGCAGCCCCGGGGACAGGGGGTCAAGCACAGATACGCAGTATTTT. This codes for CASSPGDRGSSTDTQYF.

The gene calls are TRBV10-3 and TRBJ2-1; D unclear. The CDR3 sequence is 12 residues long. CDR1 and CDR2 from the germline V gene are ENHRY and SYGVKD. V lost 5 bases and J 8 bases, leaving 10 bases between the germline ends. The CDR3 loop reads CAISMARDEQFF. CDR3 in DNA: TGTGCCATCAGTATGGCCCGGGATGAGCAGTTCTTC.

In DNA form, the CDR3 reads TGTGCCAGCAGTACCGGGATCGAAGCTTTCTTT. It encodes CASSTGIEAFF. The chain joins TRBV2 to TRBJ1-1; D is undetermined. The CDR3 totals 11 residues. The ends were cut back, 5 bases at V and 8 bases at J, with 9 bases in the middle. Germline lookup yields CDR1 SNHLY and CDR2 FYNNEI.

V usage is TRBV9 and J usage is TRBJ1-2; D is undetermined. Trimming pared 7 bases from V and 4 bases from J, leaving 14 bases between. CDR3 length: 13 residues. CDR1 is SGDLS and CDR2 is YYNGEE in the germline V gene. The CDR3 DNA reads as TGTGCCAGCGGCTCTATGGGCGGCTATGGCTACACCTTC. Its translation: CASGSMGGYGYTF.

CDR3 region: CASSLAEGRTELFF. For the CDR3, the DNA is TGTGCCAGCAGCTTAGCGGAGGGAAGGACGGAGCTGTTTTTT. The chain joins TRBV7-2 to TRBJ2-2; possible D gene TRBD2, 6 bases. CDR1 and CDR2 from the germline V gene are SGHTA and FQGNSA. The CDR3 covers 14 residues. Trimming removed 0 bases from V and 10 bases from J, with 12 bases in between.

This clone was seen only a few times. The chain carries TRBV7-9 and TRBJ2-5; D is uncertain. This CDR3 contains 13 residues. Germline V lookup: CDR1 SEHNR, CDR2 FQNEAQ (reference sequence). Trimming stripped 5 bases from V and 1 base from J, with 8 bases between. The CDR3 loop reads CASSPSGQETQYF. The CDR3, as DNA: TGTGCCAGCAGCCCGTCTGGCCAAGAGACCCAGTACTTC. Variable domain in full (rest from reference TRBV7-9 and TRBJ2-5): DTGVSQNPRHKITKRGQNVTFRCDPISEHNRLYWYRQTLGQGPEFLTYFQNEAQLEKSRLLSDRFSAERPKGSFSTLEIQRTEQGDSAMYLCASSPSGQETQYFGPGTRLLVL.

The rearrangement uses TRBV30 and TRBJ2-3; TRBD2 is a possible D gene (5 bases). V lost 0 bases to trimming and J lost 3 bases, with 13 bases between them. CDR3 length: 15 amino acids. Germline assignment: CDR1 GTSNPN and CDR2 SVGIG (reference sequence). The CDR3 bases are TGTGCCTGGAGTGTACTCGCCCCGGGAACAGATACGCAGTATTTT. Protein sequence: CAWSVLAPGTDTQYF.

The chain recombines TRBV11-2 with TRBJ2-1; 7 positions agree with TRBD2. The CDR3 has 14 amino acids. V lost 5 bases, J lost 5 bases, and 6 bases stayed unmatched. CDR1 is SGHAT, CDR2 FQNNGV, per germline. This chain's CDR3 is CASSAGTNHNEQFF. The CDR3 DNA reads TGTGCCAGCAGCGCCGGGACTAACCACAATGAGCAGTTCTTC. The variable domain in full, completed from reference TRBV11-2 and TRBJ2-1, reads EAGVAQSPRYKIIEKRQSVAFWCNPISGHATLYWYQQILGQGPKLLIQFQNNGVVDDSQLPKDRFSAERLKGVDSTLKIQPAKLEDSAVYLCASSAGTNHNEQFFGPGTRLTVL.

The chain employs TRBV6-6 and TRBJ2-7; a weak D match, TRBD2 (5 bases). This CDR3 region has 14 residues. V lost 6 bases and J lost 2, with 14 bases in between. The germline V gene has CDR1 MNHNY and CDR2 SVGAGI (reference sequence). CDR3 loop: CASSLGEGPYEQYF. The CDR3, as DNA: TGTGCCAGCAGCCTCGGAGAGGGTCCCTACGAGCAGTACTTC.

The chain couples TRBV29-1 to TRBJ2-1; no definite D call. V was pared by 6 bases and J by 0 bases, with 9 bases between. From germline, CDR1 is SQVTM and CDR2 ANQGSEA. The CDR3 extends over 13 amino acids. CDR3 nucleotide sequence: TGCAGCGTGGTGGCAGACTCCTACAATGAGCAGTTCTTC. It specifies CSVVADSYNEQFF.

The CDR3 DNA reads TGTGCCAGCAGCCAAGACCTCCTAGGGGAGCAGTTCTTC. Translating gives CASSQDLLGEQFF. The chain carries TRBV14 and TRBJ2-1; D gene uncertain. The V end was cut by 0 bases, the J end by 10 bases, with 10 bases between. The CDR3 is made up of 13 amino acids. CDR1 and CDR2 from the germline V gene are SGHDN and FVKESK.

The sample holds one count of this clone. V is TRBV5-6 and J is TRBJ2-1; D may match TRBD1 or TRBD2 (5 bases each). Deletions cut 4 bases from V and 4 bases from J, with 12 bases between. CDR3 size: 14 residues. Germline CDR1 is SGHDT and CDR2 is YYEEEE. CDR3 sequence: CASSLGTGYNEQFF. CDR3 nucleotide sequence: TGTGCCAGCAGCCTCGGGACGGGATACAATGAGCAGTTCTTC.

This sequence joins TRBV5-1 and TRBJ2-5, with D unclear. Trimming left V 4 bases short and J 0 bases short, with 10 bases between. The germline V gene encodes CDR1 SGHRS and CDR2 YFSETQ. The CDR3 runs 14 residues. The CDR3 is CASSTMADQETQYF. For the CDR3, the DNA is TGCGCCAGCAGCACCATGGCGGACCAAGAGACCCAGTACTTC.

The rearrangement uses TRBV28 and TRBJ1-5, with a tentative D call TRBD1 (5 bases). The CDR3 has 19 residues. Germline CDR1 and CDR2: MDHEN and SYDVKM. V was clipped by 5 bases and J by 2 bases, with 25 bases between them. The CDR3 DNA reads as TGTGCCAGCAGTCTAGCCGGGACCGAACGGTATCGGGGCAATCAGCCCCAGCATTTT. Translating it yields CASSLAGTERYRGNQPQHF.